Each of the 30 T cell receptor beta chains below was sequenced from the same sample in a study of blood T cell repertoires in COVID-19. Measured with immunoSEQ multiplex PCR; TCRdb has only the in-frame clones, and not every one. The table records around 200,000 clones, roughly four fifths of them present only once. The sample taken for sequencing was PBMCs or T cells enriched from blood (not recorded which). The receptors stem from a man aged 35 to 55 who had recovered from COVID-19.

The rearrangement uses TRBV7-9 and TRBJ2-1; D possibly corresponds to TRBD1 (6 bases). This CDR3 spans 15 amino acids. Trimming took 4 bases from V and 0 from J, leaving 10 bases between them. Germline lookup yields CDR1 SEHNR and CDR2 FQNEAQ (reference sequence). The CDR3 DNA reads as TGTGCCAGCAGCTCAGGGGATACCTCCTACAATGAGCAGTTCTTC. The encoded protein is CASSSGDTSYNEQFF.

V usage is TRBV24-1 and J usage is TRBJ1-2, with D unclear. Trimming removed 10 bases at V and 0 bases at J, with 8 bases between. The CDR3 consists of 12 residues. From germline, CDR1 is KGHDR and CDR2 SFDVKD. The CDR3 DNA reads TGTGCCACGGGAGTTTCTAACTATGGCTACACCTTC. Translating gives CATGVSNYGYTF.

This clone showed up just once. The J gene is TRBJ2-1, the V gene TRBV19, with 8 bases identical to TRBD2. Germline CDR1 and CDR2: LNHDA and SQIVND (reference sequence). V lost 1 base to trimming and J lost 10 bases; unmatched junction nucleotides: 9. The CDR3 extends over 15 amino acids. The CDR3 DNA sequence: TGTGCCAGTAGTATAGGTTCCCGACTAGCGCGCGAGCAGTTCTTC. Translating it yields CASSIGSRLAREQFF.

This clone has only one observation. The chain uses TRBV30 and TRBJ1-1; D not certain. Germline values: CDR1 GTSNPN, CDR2 SVGIG (reference sequence). The CDR3 is made up of 13 amino acids. Trimming left V 0 bases short and J 7 bases short, with 12 bases between. In DNA form, the CDR3 reads TGTGCCTGGAGTGTACTCAGGAAAAATGAAGCTTTCTTT. Translated, it gives CAWSVLRKNEAFF.

The rearrangement uses TRBV27 and TRBJ2-7; 10 nucleotides agree with TRBD2. V lost 5 bases to trimming and J lost 7 bases; unmatched junction nucleotides: 8. In germline, CDR1 is MNHEY, CDR2 SMNVEV (reference sequence). The CDR3 has 14 amino acids. CDR3 sequence (DNA): TGTGCCAGCAGTACGAGCGGGAGGGCCGGGGAGCAGTACTTC. This sequence encodes CASSTSGRAGEQYF.

This chain links TRBV5-4 with TRBJ2-7; TRBD2 matches at 10 bases. CDR1 and CDR2 (germline): SGHNT, YYREEE (reference sequence). The CDR3 consists of 15 residues. The V and J ends lost 3 bases and 2 bases, in that order; junction bases with no gene match: 5. This CDR3 reads CASSSGLASPYEQYF. The DNA for the CDR3 is TGTGCCAGCAGCTCGGGACTAGCGAGCCCCTACGAGCAGTACTTC.

This clone was seen only once. CDR3 amino acids: CASSYSFSGGETQYF. For the CDR3, the DNA is TGTGCCAGCAGTTACTCTTTCAGCGGGGGAGAGACCCAGTACTTC. The rearrangement links TRBV6-5 to TRBJ2-5, with 8 nucleotides matching TRBD2. There are 15 residues in the CDR3. With 0 bases clipped from V and 4 bases from J, the junction kept 4 bases outside the gene matches. Germline CDR1 and CDR2: MNHEY and SVGAGI.

The rearrangement uses TRBV12-3 or TRBV12-4 and TRBJ1-1, with D hard to call. The CDR3 is 13 residues long. The ends were cut back, 2 bases at V and 1 base at J, with 5 bases in the middle. In DNA form, the CDR3 reads TGTGCCAGCAGTTTATTTCGGAACACTGAAGCTTTCTTT. Its protein product is CASSLFRNTEAFF.

This clone was observed a handful of times. This chain joins TRBV28 and TRBJ1-1, with a possible D match to TRBD1 (6 bases). The germline gives CDR1 MDHEN, CDR2 SYDVKM. The CDR3 loop spans 14 amino acids. V lost 7 bases, J lost 1 base, and 13 bases lay in between. DNA of the CDR3: TGTGCCAGCATTAGGGGGGGAGGGAACACTGAAGCTTTCTTT. Its protein is CASIRGGGNTEAFF.

The chain joins TRBV20-1 to TRBJ2-4; D is undetermined. From germline, CDR1 is DFQATT and CDR2 SNEGSKA (reference sequence). Deletions cut 3 bases from V and 0 bases from J, with 9 bases between. This CDR3 is built from 14 residues. CDR3 residues: CSASPDIAKNIQYF. The CDR3 nucleotides read TGCAGTGCTAGTCCCGACATAGCCAAAAACATTCAGTACTTC.

The rearrangement joins TRBV5-6 to TRBJ1-5, with 7 nucleotides matching TRBD1. V trimming: 0 bases; J trimming: 12 bases; junction bases outside the gene matches: 3. CDR1 is SGHDT and CDR2 is YYEEEE in the germline V gene. This CDR3 spans 12 amino acids. CDR3 residues: CASSLGQGVQHF. The DNA for the CDR3 is TGTGCCAGCAGCTTGGGACAGGGCGTCCAGCATTTT.

The V gene is TRBV13, the J gene TRBJ1-2, with D maybe TRBD1 (6 bases). CDR3 length: 14 residues. Looked up from germline, CDR1 is PRHDT and CDR2 is FYEKMQ (reference sequence). Trimming stripped 7 bases from V and 8 bases from J, with 20 bases between. The CDR3 here is CASTSPRGKYGYTF. In nucleotides, the CDR3 is TGTGCCAGCACCTCTCCCAGGGGAAAGTACGGCTACACCTTC.

CDR3: CASGSQGEETQYF. CDR3 DNA: TGTGCTAGTGGTTCTCAGGGGGAGGAGACCCAGTACTTC. The rearrangement joins TRBV12-5 to TRBJ2-5; 7 nucleotides agree with TRBD1. J lost 5 bases, V lost 4 bases, and 4 bases had no gene match. The CDR3 length is 13 residues. Germline CDR1 is LGHNT and CDR2 is FRNRAP.

The J gene is TRBJ1-2, the V gene TRBV14; 10 nucleotides match TRBD1. Germline CDR1 reads SGHDN; CDR2 reads FVKESK. The CDR3 contains 18 residues. V lost 4 bases to trimming and J lost 2 bases; unmatched junction nucleotides: 13. The CDR3 loop reads CASSRGVGTGATNYGYTF. CDR3 nucleotides: TGTGCCAGCAGCCGAGGAGTCGGGACAGGGGCAACAAACTATGGCTACACCTTC.

The chain combines TRBV5-1 with TRBJ2-2; D not resolved. V was shortened by 2 bases and J by 1 base, with 6 bases between the two germline ends. Germline assignment: CDR1 SGHRS and CDR2 YFSETQ. The CDR3 is 14 residues long. CDR3 nucleotide sequence: TGCGCCAGCAGCTTAACACAGAACACCGGGGAGCTGTTTTTT. Protein sequence: CASSLTQNTGELFF. Using reference TRBV5-1 and TRBJ2-2 for the parts outside the CDR3, the full variable domain is KAGVTQTPRYLIKTRGQQVTLSCSPISGHRSVSWYQQTPGQGLQFLFEYFSETQRNKGNFPGRFSGRQFSNSRSEMNVSTLELGDSALYLCASSLTQNTGELFFGEGSRLTVL.

The genes are TRBV2 and TRBJ2-5, with TRBD1 matching 7 bases. Trimming took 4 bases from V and 1 from J; bases not matched to a gene: 6. The CDR3 loop spans 15 amino acids. Germline CDR1 and CDR2: SNHLY and FYNNEI. This CDR3 is CASSARDSLQETQYF. CDR3 sequence (DNA): TGTGCCAGCAGTGCCCGGGACAGCCTCCAAGAGACCCAGTACTTC.

The chain employs TRBV4-1 and TRBJ1-6; weak D call: TRBD1 (5 bases). CDR3 length: 14 amino acids. The V gene's germline CDR1 is MGHRA and CDR2 YSYEKL. With 5 bases removed from V and 8 bases from J, the gap between germline ends came to 13 bases. The CDR3 nucleotides read TGCGCCAGCAGCAGGGGTGGGTCAGATTCACCCCTCCACTTT. Translated: CASSRGGSDSPLHF.

The rearrangement uses TRBV3-1 (or the pseudogene TRBV3-2) and TRBJ2-5, with D tentatively TRBD1 (6 bases). Deletions cut 4 bases from V and 5 bases from J, with 14 bases between. Germline values: CDR1 LGHDT, CDR2 YNNKEL (reference sequence). The CDR3 loop spans 14 amino acids. DNA of the CDR3: TGTGCCAGCAGCCGCAGGTCAGGGGTGGAGACCCAGTACTTC. This gives the protein CASSRRSGVETQYF.

V gene TRBV6-1 combines with J gene TRBJ1-2, with 10 bases identical to TRBD1. Germline CDR1 reads MNHNS; CDR2 reads SASEGT. The V segment lost 1 base and the J segment 7 bases; nucleotides outside the gene matches: 3. The CDR3 contains 14 residues. The CDR3 sequence: CASSEDRDRGGYTF. DNA for the CDR3: TGTGCCAGCAGTGAAGATCGGGACAGGGGTGGCTACACCTTC.

The rearrangement links TRBV7-2 to TRBJ2-2, with D perhaps TRBD1 (6 bases). Trimming took off 1 base at V and 10 bases at J, with 16 bases between the two ends. CDR1 is SGHTA and CDR2 is FQGNSA in the germline V gene. The length of the CDR3 is 15 residues. The CDR3 is CASSLVVVGTMELFF. CDR3 DNA: TGTGCCAGCAGCTTAGTGGTGGTTGGGACAATGGAGCTGTTTTTT.

J is TRBJ2-3 and V is TRBV24-1; 10 bases are a match to TRBD1. The CDR3 runs to 15 residues. Germline trimming cut 10 bases from V and 1 base from J; bases unmatched to any gene: 7. Per germline, CDR1 KGHDR and CDR2 SFDVKD. The CDR3 DNA sequence: TGTGCCACTCAGACAGGGGGCGAGGGCACAGATACGCAGTATTTT. Translated: CATQTGGEGTDTQYF.

The sample holds a few counts of this clone. The chain couples TRBV7-9 to TRBJ2-7, with 8 nucleotides matching TRBD2. Germline values: CDR1 SEHNR, CDR2 FQNEAQ (reference sequence). V lost 2 bases, J lost 0 bases, and 3 bases stayed unmatched. CDR3 size: 15 residues. Here the CDR3 reads CASSLQSGGSYEQYF. The CDR3 DNA is TGTGCCAGCAGCTTACAAAGCGGGGGCTCCTACGAGCAGTACTTC.

The V and J genes are TRBV3-1 (or the pseudogene TRBV3-2) and TRBJ2-3, with D maybe TRBD1 (5 bases). The CDR3 covers 14 residues. Germline CDR1 and CDR2: LGHDT and YNNKEL (reference sequence). The germline V and J ends were trimmed by 0 bases and 5 bases, with 9 bases remaining between them. CDR3 protein: CASSQERGQDTQYF. DNA for the CDR3: TGTGCCAGCAGCCAAGAAAGGGGTCAAGATACGCAGTATTTT.

The rearrangement links TRBV7-2 to TRBJ2-1, with 7 bases identical to TRBD1. Germline V gene lookup returns CDR1 SGHTA and CDR2 FQGNSA. The CDR3 consists of 15 residues. The V gene end was trimmed by 1 base and the J gene end by 7 bases; junction bases not matched to a gene: 7. In DNA form, the CDR3 reads TGTGCCAGCAGCTTAGAGAGGGGGCGGAGGAATGAGCAGTTCTTC. Amino acid sequence: CASSLERGRRNEQFF.

This chain links TRBV28 with TRBJ2-7; possible D gene TRBD2, 5 bases. Germline values: CDR1 MDHEN, CDR2 SYDVKM. V was trimmed by 6 bases and J by 0 bases, leaving 15 bases between them. The CDR3 runs 15 residues. The CDR3 sequence: CASSPTGLSSYEQYF. Written as DNA, the CDR3 is TGTGCCAGCAGCCCAACGGGGTTGAGCTCCTACGAGCAGTACTTC.

The chain combines TRBV10-3 with TRBJ1-2; no reliable D call. The V gene lost 7 bases and the J gene lost 2 bases, with 8 bases spanning the gap. The CDR3 runs 12 residues. CDR1 ENHRY and CDR2 SYGVKD come from the germline V gene. CDR3 amino acids: CAIKDGNYGYTF. DNA for the CDR3: TGTGCCATCAAAGACGGGAACTATGGCTACACCTTC.

There are a few counts of this clone. The chain joins TRBV9 to TRBJ1-2, with D tentatively TRBD1 (6 bases). There are 15 residues in the CDR3. Germline-derived CDR1 and CDR2 are SGDLS and YYNGEE. Between the trimmed V and J ends, which lost 0 bases and 2 bases, there was a span of 11 bases. CDR3 nucleotides: TGTGCCAGCAGCGTAGCGGGTCAGGGGAACTATGGCTACACCTTC. Encoded protein: CASSVAGQGNYGYTF.

This clone showed up just a few times. The chain employs TRBV6-5 and TRBJ2-7; D perhaps matches TRBD2 (6 bases). Trimming cost V 3 bases and J 2 bases, with 11 bases left between them. CDR3 length equals 14 residues. Germline loops: CDR1 MNHEY, CDR2 SVGAGI. This CDR3 reads CASSYSGEAYEQYF. The CDR3 DNA reads as TGTGCCAGCAGTTATTCGGGGGAAGCCTACGAGCAGTACTTC.

The J gene is TRBJ1-1, the V gene TRBV24-1, with D possibly matching TRBD1 (6 bases). CDR1 and CDR2 from the germline V gene are KGHDR and SFDVKD. This CDR3 has 13 residues. With 3 bases removed from V and 8 bases from J, the gap between germline ends came to 12 bases. CDR3 region: CATSDPYREEAFF. For the CDR3, the DNA is TGTGCCACCAGTGATCCTTACAGGGAGGAAGCTTTCTTT.

This chain connects TRBV18 to TRBJ1-1; D remains ambiguous. The V gene's germline CDR1 is KGHSH and CDR2 LQKENI. Trimming pared 3 bases from V and 0 bases from J, leaving 5 bases between. This CDR3 has 13 amino acids. As DNA, the CDR3 is TGTGCCAGCTCACCGCTAATGAACACTGAAGCTTTCTTT. Translation: CASSPLMNTEAFF.